These 11 T cell receptor beta chains originate from one sample sequenced in a study of CD8 T cells in ankylosing spondylitis. TCRdb re-derived calls from the 5' RACE reads in MiXCR, one entry per CDR3 protein. The profile covers around 180,000 distinct CDR3 sequences, with 10% to 15% appearing a single time and roughly 9.6% taken by the ten largest. Sequencing input: blood, either unsorted or a sorted T cell fraction (not recorded which). The receptors come from a female donor with ankylosing spondylitis or in good health (not recorded which).

V usage is TRBV7-6 and J usage is TRBJ1-3, with TRBD1 identical over 7 bases. V trimming: 2 bases; J trimming: 0 bases; junction bases outside the gene matches: 13. This CDR3 spans 19 amino acids. In germline, CDR1 is SGHVS, CDR2 FNYEAQ. Written as DNA, the CDR3 is TGTGCCAGCAGCTTAAGGCGCCGGACAGGAATAAGCTCTGGAAACACCATATATTTT. The encoded protein is CASSLRRRTGISSGNTIYF.

In its sample, this clonotype was seen a few times. The chain uses TRBV27 and TRBJ2-1; 10 nucleotides align to TRBD2. V lost 6 bases, J lost 4 bases, and 6 bases stayed unmatched. Germline V CDR1 and CDR2: MNHEY, SMNVEV (reference sequence). The CDR3 consists of 15 residues. DNA for the CDR3: TGTGCCAGCAGCCTAGCGGGAGCGATATACAATGAGCAGTTCTTC. It yields the protein CASSLAGAIYNEQFF.

The chain couples TRBV14 to TRBJ2-1; the D is unclear. The germline gives CDR1 SGHDN, CDR2 FVKESK. V was shortened by 3 bases and J by 8 bases, with 11 bases between the two germline ends. This CDR3 region has 13 residues. The CDR3 bases are TGTGCCAGCAGCCACCTTCGCCGGGATGAGCAGTTCTTC. It codes for CASSHLRRDEQFF.

This clonotype has ten or more counts. The CDR3: CASSQDVGQGTYEQYF. Written as DNA, the CDR3 is TGCGCCAGCAGCCAAGATGTGGGACAGGGTACCTACGAGCAGTACTTC. The V and J genes are TRBV4-3 and TRBJ2-7, with TRBD1 matching 9 bases. Per the germline V gene, CDR1 is LGHNA and CDR2 is YSLEER. V dropped 0 bases and J dropped 2; count of bases not matched to a gene: 5. This CDR3 is built from 16 residues.

This clonotype occurred many times. The rearrangement links TRBV7-9 to TRBJ1-4, with TRBD1 as a possible D gene (6 bases). The V gene's germline CDR1 is SEHNR and CDR2 FQNEAQ (reference sequence). V was trimmed by 1 base and J by 3 bases, leaving 12 bases between them. This CDR3 is built from 16 residues. The CDR3 protein is CASSLVSGAANEKLFF. The CDR3 DNA reads as TGTGCCAGCAGCTTAGTTTCGGGGGCGGCTAATGAAAAACTGTTTTTT.

There are many counts of this clonotype. CDR3 DNA: TGCGCCAGCAGACGAGGGGGCGGGAGCTTTGATGAGCAGTTCTTC. It specifies CASRRGGGSFDEQFF. V is TRBV5-1 and J is TRBJ2-1; possibly TRBD1 or TRBD2 for D (7 bases each). V was clipped by 5 bases and J by 8 bases, with 20 bases between them. Germline V lookup: CDR1 SGHRS, CDR2 YFSETQ. CDR3 size: 15 residues.

There are a few counts of this clonotype. V gene TRBV29-1 combines with J gene TRBJ2-7; TRBD2 agrees at 12 bases. The J segment lost 6 bases and the V segment lost 4 bases, leaving 4 bases of the junction unmatched. The CDR3 has 13 amino acids. Per the germline V gene, CDR1 is SQVTM and CDR2 is ANQGSEA. As DNA, the CDR3 is TGCAGCGTTGGGACTAGCGGGATCGGCGAGCAGTACTTC. Protein product: CSVGTSGIGEQYF.

The chain couples TRBV4-2 to TRBJ2-3, with 10 bases that match TRBD2. The CDR3 length is 15 residues. Germline V CDR1 and CDR2: LGHNA, YNFKEQ. Losses at the gene ends were 3 bases for V and 6 bases for J; bases not matched to a gene: 6. CDR3 region: CASSHLAGEGDTQYF. The DNA for the CDR3 is TGTGCCAGCAGCCATCTAGCGGGAGAGGGGGATACGCAGTATTTT.

There are many counts of this clonotype. V and J are TRBV27 and TRBJ1-1; D is uncertain. With 6 bases removed from V and 2 bases from J, the gap between germline ends came to 19 bases. In germline, CDR1 is MNHEY, CDR2 SMNVEV (reference sequence). The CDR3 is 16 residues long. CDR3 in amino acids: CASRYLERVFNTEAFF. DNA of the CDR3: TGTGCCAGCAGGTACCTCGAAAGGGTCTTTAACACTGAAGCTTTCTTT.

This clonotype was seen a handful of times. The rearrangement links TRBV25-1 to TRBJ2-5; 9 bases align to TRBD2. The CDR3 has 14 amino acids. Losses at the gene ends were 9 bases for V and 3 bases for J; bases not matched to a gene: 8. Germline V gives CDR1 MGHDK, CDR2 SYGVNS. The CDR3 bases are TGTGCCAGTCCTGATCGCGGGAGGGAAGAGACCCAGTACTTC. Translating gives CASPDRGREETQYF.

Many counts were recorded for this clonotype. This chain joins TRBV11-3 and TRBJ2-2; D unclear. The germline gives CDR1 SGHNT, CDR2 YENEEA. V gave up 4 bases and J gave up 5 bases, with 8 bases separating them. The CDR3 is 13 residues long. The CDR3: CASSSYPTGELFF. The CDR3 DNA reads TGTGCCAGCAGCTCCTACCCTACCGGGGAGCTGTTTTTT.